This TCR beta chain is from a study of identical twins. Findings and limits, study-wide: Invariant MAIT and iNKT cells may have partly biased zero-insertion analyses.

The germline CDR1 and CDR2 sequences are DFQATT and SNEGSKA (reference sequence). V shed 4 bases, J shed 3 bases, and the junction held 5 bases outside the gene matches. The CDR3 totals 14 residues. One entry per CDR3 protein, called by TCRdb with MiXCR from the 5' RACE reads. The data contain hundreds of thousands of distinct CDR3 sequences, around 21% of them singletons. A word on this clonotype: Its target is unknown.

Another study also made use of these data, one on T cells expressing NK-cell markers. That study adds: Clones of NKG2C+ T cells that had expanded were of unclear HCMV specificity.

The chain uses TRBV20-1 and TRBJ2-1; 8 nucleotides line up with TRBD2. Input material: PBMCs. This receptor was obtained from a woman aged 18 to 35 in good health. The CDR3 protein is CSAKELAVYNEQFF. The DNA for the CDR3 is TGCAGTGCTAAAGAACTAGCGGTCTACAATGAGCAGTTCTTC.